One sample yielded the 14 T cell receptor beta chains listed below, sequenced in a study of blood T cells in healthy people across ages. A second PCR, run for roughly 7 to 12 cycles, used a sample-barcoded 5' primer plus a J-beta primer mix. A single record per CDR3 protein comes from TCRdb applying MiXCR to the 5' RACE reads. This sample has 500,000 to 650,000 distinct CDR3 sequences, with about 25% found just once. This sample was also put to use in a study of T cells of mothers and their children.

Sequencing used blood. Receptors were obtained from a boy aged 2-15 years in good health.

This clonotype was seen a few times. The chain recombines TRBV12-3 or TRBV12-4 with TRBJ2-1; 14 bases are a match to TRBD2. The J segment lost 7 bases and the V segment lost 6 bases, leaving 5 bases of the junction unmatched. The length of the CDR3 is 15 residues. The CDR3 is CASSKTSGRVNEQFF. The CDR3 DNA reads as TGTGCCAGCAGCAAGACTAGCGGGAGGGTAAATGAGCAGTTCTTC.

The chain uses TRBV20-1 and TRBJ2-2, with D uncertain. Germline V CDR1 and CDR2: DFQATT, SNEGSKA (reference sequence). Trimming left V 3 bases short and J 9 bases short, with 14 bases between. The length of the CDR3 is 13 residues. CDR3 nucleotides: TGCAGTGCTAGGCCCTTTGAGCACCGGGAGCTGTTTTTT. It is translated as CSARPFEHRELFF.

The rearrangement uses TRBV10-3 and TRBJ1-6, with D hard to call. V dropped 0 bases and J dropped 7 bases, with 13 bases sitting between them. This CDR3 contains 16 residues. In germline, CDR1 is ENHRY, CDR2 SYGVKD. The CDR3 protein is CAISESTWTLNSPLHF. In DNA form, the CDR3 reads TGTGCCATCAGTGAGTCGACGTGGACGTTGAATTCACCCCTCCACTTT.

The count of this clonotype is one. V is TRBV20-1 and J is TRBJ2-3; maybe TRBD1 (5 bases). The V end lost 0 bases, the J end lost 2 bases, and 18 bases lay between the germline ends. This CDR3 is 17 amino acids long. In germline, CDR1 is DFQATT, CDR2 SNEGSKA (reference sequence). The CDR3 nucleotides read TGCAGTGCTAGAGATCCTAGGACACGAGTAAACACAGATACGCAGTATTTT. Its translation is CSARDPRTRVNTDTQYF.

This chain uses TRBV6-5 with TRBJ2-5; 7 bases align to TRBD1. The CDR3 totals 14 residues. V dropped 8 bases and J dropped 1; count of bases not matched to a gene: 7. Per germline, CDR1 MNHEY and CDR2 SVGAGI. CDR3 nucleotides: TGTGCCAGCGCTCCGGGACAGCCCCAAGAGACCCAGTACTTC. It codes for CASAPGQPQETQYF.

The J gene is TRBJ2-4, the V gene TRBV28; no definite D call. Germline loops: CDR1 MDHEN, CDR2 SYDVKM. The CDR3 is made up of 17 amino acids. Trimming stripped 6 bases from V and 0 bases from J, with 18 bases between. CDR3 bases: TGTGCCAGCAGCTTTGGCCCTTTGGACCTAGCCAAAAACATTCAGTACTTC. Translated: CASSFGPLDLAKNIQYF.

This clonotype has a handful of counts. V and J are TRBV19 and TRBJ2-3, with D unresolved. Trimming left V 9 bases short and J 6 bases short, with 10 bases between. Germline V gene lookup returns CDR1 LNHDA and CDR2 SQIVND (reference sequence). This CDR3 spans 11 amino acids. The CDR3: CASLEADTQYF. The CDR3 coding sequence is TGTGCCAGCCTAGAGGCGGATACGCAGTATTTT.

The genes are TRBV12-5 and TRBJ2-3, with 10 bases lining up with TRBD2. The CDR3 loop spans 16 amino acids. The V gene end was trimmed by 2 bases and the J gene end by 0 bases; junction bases not matched to a gene: 2. Germline CDR1 reads LGHNT; CDR2 reads FRNRAP. As DNA, the CDR3 is TGTGCTAGTGGTTTGACTAGCGGGGCAAGCACAGATACGCAGTATTTT. Its protein is CASGLTSGASTDTQYF.

This clonotype was counted between two and nine times. This rearrangement joins TRBV4-2 to TRBJ2-7; the D is unclear. V lost 4 bases and J lost 0, with 13 bases in between. In germline, CDR1 is LGHNA, CDR2 YNFKEQ. This CDR3 region has 15 residues. The CDR3 DNA is TGTGCCAGCAGCCCGGACGCTCTAAGCTCCTACGAGCAGTACTTC. Translated, it gives CASSPDALSSYEQYF.

The chain has TRBV20-1 and TRBJ1-2, with 8 bases fitting TRBD1. Germline CDR1 reads DFQATT; CDR2 reads SNEGSKA (reference sequence). This CDR3 has 12 residues. The chain's CDR3 is CSPRGQAYGYTF. The CDR3 DNA follows: TGCAGCCCCAGGGGGCAGGCTTATGGCTACACCTTC.

The chain uses TRBV5-1 and TRBJ2-7; 10 positions agree with TRBD1. The CDR3 sequence is 19 residues long. The germline V gene has CDR1 SGHRS and CDR2 YFSETQ. The ends lost 0 bases at V and 1 base at J; junction bases unmatched: 13. This CDR3 reads CASSLAPGTGALSSYEQYF. The CDR3 DNA sequence: TGCGCCAGCAGCTTGGCCCCCGGGACAGGGGCCCTTTCTTCCTACGAGCAGTACTTC.

This clonotype was counted a few times. The chain carries TRBV10-3 and TRBJ1-1; D might be TRBD1 (6 bases). The germline CDR1 and CDR2 sequences are ENHRY and SYGVKD. This CDR3 region has 13 residues. V lost 11 bases and J 1 base, leaving 14 bases between the germline ends. The CDR3 loop reads CASDGGANTEAFF. The CDR3 nucleotides are TGTGCCTCGGACGGGGGGGCGAACACTGAAGCTTTCTTT.

In this sample, this clonotype turned up a few times. The V gene is TRBV10-3, the J gene TRBJ1-5, with D maybe TRBD1 (5 bases). The ends were cut back, 5 bases at V and 4 bases at J, with 12 bases in the middle. Per germline, CDR1 ENHRY and CDR2 SYGVKD. This CDR3 has 14 amino acids. The chain's CDR3 is CAISSPGANQPQHF. CDR3 DNA: TGTGCCATCAGTTCCCCTGGGGCTAATCAGCCCCAGCATTTT.

This chain joins TRBV29-1 and TRBJ1-1, with 9 bases matching TRBD1. Germline V CDR1 and CDR2: SQVTM, ANQGSEA. The CDR3 covers 13 residues. V shed 3 bases, J shed 5 bases, and the junction held 4 bases outside the gene matches. The CDR3 is CSVEDRGQTEAFF. The CDR3 DNA follows: TGCAGCGTTGAGGACAGGGGACAGACTGAAGCTTTCTTT.